A single sample gave rise to the 7 T cell receptor beta chains below, sequenced in a study of cytomegalovirus exposure and HLA in healthy donors. Primers for the PCR totalled 60 Vbeta and 13 Jbeta. Produced via immunoSEQ multiplex PCR; TCRdb's table is partial and in-frame only. Of about 65,000 clones in the sample, 60% to 65% were seen once. Specimen: PBMCs. These TCRs come from a man aged 30-40 years in good health and CMV-seronegative.

This clone was seen more than once but under ten times. The chain has TRBV6-5 and TRBJ1-5; 9 bases line up with TRBD1. The J segment lost 7 bases and the V segment lost 6 bases, leaving 7 bases of the junction unmatched. This CDR3 spans 14 amino acids. The V gene's germline CDR1 is MNHEY and CDR2 SVGAGI. CDR3 bases: TGTGCCAGCAGCCTCGGACAGGGGTGGCAGCCCCAGCATTTT. As protein: CASSLGQGWQPQHF.

The chain joins TRBV25-1 to TRBJ1-5, with 8 bases lining up with TRBD1. Germline CDR1 and CDR2: MGHDK and SYGVNS. The CDR3 runs to 14 residues. V shed 6 bases, J shed 3 bases, and the junction held 4 bases outside the gene matches. CDR3 amino acids: CASRQGGDNQPQHF. The CDR3 DNA sequence: TGTGCCAGCAGACAGGGGGGGGACAATCAGCCCCAGCATTTT.

J is TRBJ1-1 and V is TRBV13; D is uncertain. The V end was cut by 5 bases, the J end by 3 bases, with 7 bases between. Germline V gene lookup returns CDR1 PRHDT and CDR2 FYEKMQ (reference sequence). The CDR3 consists of 12 residues. CDR3 nucleotide sequence: TGTGCCAGCAGCCCCCGCGACACTGAAGCTTTCTTT. As protein: CASSPRDTEAFF.

This chain joins TRBV4-2 and TRBJ2-2; D is perhaps TRBD2 (5 bases). The ends were cut back, 1 base at V and 3 bases at J, with 9 bases in the middle. This CDR3 region has 15 residues. Germline CDR1 is LGHNA and CDR2 is YNFKEQ. CDR3: CASSQGGSYTGELFF. The CDR3 nucleotides are TGTGCCAGCAGCCAAGGAGGGAGTTACACCGGGGAGCTGTTTTTT.

This clone has more than one count but fewer than ten. The chain couples TRBV10-3 to TRBJ2-1; 9 bases align to TRBD2. Germline trimming cut 0 bases from V and 10 bases from J; bases unmatched to any gene: 10. This CDR3 spans 16 amino acids. CDR1 ENHRY and CDR2 SYGVKD come from the germline V gene. Written as DNA, the CDR3 is TGTGCCATCAGTGAGTCGGTCGGAGGGACTAGCAGGGAGCAGTTCTTC. It encodes CAISESVGGTSREQFF.

This clone has a handful of counts. V usage is TRBV7-2 and J usage is TRBJ2-5, with 7 nucleotides matching TRBD2. Germline trimming cut 1 base from V and 1 base from J; bases unmatched to any gene: 3. Per the germline V gene, CDR1 is SGHTA and CDR2 is FQGNSA. The CDR3 sequence is 15 residues long. The CDR3, as DNA: TGTGCCAGCAGCTTAGTTCCGGGGGGCCAAGAGACCCAGTACTTC. This gives the protein CASSLVPGGQETQYF.

J is TRBJ1-5 and V is TRBV6-5; 7 nucleotides match TRBD1. The CDR3 is 14 residues long. CDR1 is MNHEY, CDR2 SVGAGI, per germline. The V and J ends lost 5 bases and 7 bases, in that order; junction bases with no gene match: 8. The CDR3 region has the DNA TGTGCCAGCAGTCCAAGGACAGGCTGGCAGCCCCAGCATTTT. This gives the protein CASSPRTGWQPQHF.